This T cell receptor (beta chain) derives from a study of CD4+ T cells in melanoma. Study-wide findings and caveats: Reportedly, melanoma neoantigen-specific CD4+ T cells showed varied differentiation states. A reported correlation linked neoantigen-specific CD4+ T cells to CD8+, macrophage and B cell function.

Note on this clone: Its antigen remains unknown.

Only in-frame clones appear in the TCRdb table, and some are missing; sequencing was by immunoSEQ multiplex PCR. This sample has tens of thousands of clones, with about 72% found just once. The germline V gene has CDR1 SQVTM and CDR2 ANQGSEA. This CDR3 is built from 13 residues. V lost 7 bases, J lost 3 bases, and 5 bases stayed unmatched. Sequencing used tumor tissue. The J gene is TRBJ2-7, the V gene TRBV29-1, with 11 bases matching TRBD1. The receptor's source is a human donor with melanoma. The CDR3 reads CSATGTGGYEQYF. The DNA of the CDR3 is TGCAGCGCGACTGGGACAGGGGGCTACGAGCAGTACTTC.